The clone carrying this TCR beta chain was detected a few times. Its specificity is unknown. These data belong to a study of T cell responses to AZD1222 COVID-19 vaccine. Study-wide findings and caveats: Among vaccine-associated CD4 TCRs, coverage spanned spike, with dominance at 160-218 and 743-854. Without day 14 samples, only post-peak T cell repertoires were studied.

The table came from immunoSEQ multiplex PCR; TCRdb's copy has only in-frame clones and leaves some out. This sample has 130,000 to 150,000 clones, with about 90% found just once. The CDR3 extends over 16 amino acids. Germline CDR1 and CDR2: PRHDT and FYEKMQ (reference sequence). J lost 4 bases, V lost 7 bases, and 12 bases had no gene match. The chain uses TRBV13 and TRBJ2-1; 8 positions agree with TRBD2. This TCR came from an adult in good health. Sequenced here: peripheral blood, sampled on day 0 of MenACWY control vaccination. This CDR3 is CASTLTRERGYNEQFF. Written as DNA, the CDR3 is TGTGCCAGCACCCTCACACGGGAGCGGGGGTACAATGAGCAGTTCTTC. Using reference TRBV13 and TRBJ2-1 for the parts outside the CDR3, the full variable domain is AAGVIQSPRHLIKEKRETATLKCYPIPRHDTVYWYQQGPGQDPQFLISFYEKMQSDKGSIPDRFSAQQFSDYHSELNMSSLELGDSALYFCASTLTRERGYNEQFFGPGTRLTVL.